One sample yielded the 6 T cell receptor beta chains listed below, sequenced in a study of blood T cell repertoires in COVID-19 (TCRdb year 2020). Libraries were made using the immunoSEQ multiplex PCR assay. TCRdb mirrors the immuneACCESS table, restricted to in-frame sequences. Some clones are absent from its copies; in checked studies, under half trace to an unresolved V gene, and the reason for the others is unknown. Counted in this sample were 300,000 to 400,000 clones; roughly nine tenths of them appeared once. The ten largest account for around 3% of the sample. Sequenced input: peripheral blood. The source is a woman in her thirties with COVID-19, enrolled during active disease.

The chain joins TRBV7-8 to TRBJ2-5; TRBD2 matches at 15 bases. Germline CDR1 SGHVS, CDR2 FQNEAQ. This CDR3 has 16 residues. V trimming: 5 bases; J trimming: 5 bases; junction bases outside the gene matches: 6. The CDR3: CASSPGLAGGRETQYF. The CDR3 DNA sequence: TGTGCCAGCAGCCCGGGACTAGCGGGGGGCCGTGAGACCCAGTACTTC. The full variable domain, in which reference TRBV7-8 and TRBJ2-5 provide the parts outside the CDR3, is GAGVSQSPRYKVAKRGQDVALRCDPISGHVSLFWYQQALGQGPEFLTYFQNEAQLDKSGLPSDRFFAERPEGSVSTLKIQRTQQEDSAVYLCASSPGLAGGRETQYFGPGTRLLVL.

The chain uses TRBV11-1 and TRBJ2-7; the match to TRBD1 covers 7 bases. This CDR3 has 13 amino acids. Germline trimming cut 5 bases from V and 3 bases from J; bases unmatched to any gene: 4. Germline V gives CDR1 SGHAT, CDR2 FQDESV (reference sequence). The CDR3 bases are TGTGCCAGCAGCCCGTGGACAGGCTACGAGCAGTACTTC. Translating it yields CASSPWTGYEQYF. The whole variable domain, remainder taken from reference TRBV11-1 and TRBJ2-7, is EAEVAQSPRYKITEKSQAVAFWCDPISGHATLYWYRQILGQGPELLVQFQDESVVDDSQLPKDRFSAERLKGVDSTLKIQPAELGDSAMYLCASSPWTGYEQYFGPGTRLTVT.

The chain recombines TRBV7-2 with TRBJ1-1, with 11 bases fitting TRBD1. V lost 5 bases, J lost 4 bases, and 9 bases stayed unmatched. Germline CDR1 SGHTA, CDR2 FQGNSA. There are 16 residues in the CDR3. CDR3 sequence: CASSPGTGGLVTEAFF. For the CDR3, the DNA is TGTGCCAGCAGCCCAGGGACAGGGGGTTTGGTCACTGAAGCTTTCTTT. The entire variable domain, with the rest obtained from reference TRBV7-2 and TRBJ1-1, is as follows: GAGVSQSPSNKVTEKGKDVELRCDPISGHTALYWYRQSLGQGLEFLIYFQGNSAPDKSGLPSDRFSAERTGGSVSTLTIQRTQQEDSAVYLCASSPGTGGLVTEAFFGQGTRLTVV.

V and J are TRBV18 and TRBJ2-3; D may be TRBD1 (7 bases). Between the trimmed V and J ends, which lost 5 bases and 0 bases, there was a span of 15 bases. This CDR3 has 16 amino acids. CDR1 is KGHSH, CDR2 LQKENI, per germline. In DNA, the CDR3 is TGTGCCAGCTCAGGAGTGGAGGGGGCTAGCACAGATACGCAGTATTTT. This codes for CASSGVEGASTDTQYF.

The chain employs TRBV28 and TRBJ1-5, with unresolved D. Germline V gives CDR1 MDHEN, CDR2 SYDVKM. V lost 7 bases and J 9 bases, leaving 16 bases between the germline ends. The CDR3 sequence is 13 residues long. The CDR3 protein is CASTRGGVLPQHF. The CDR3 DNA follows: TGTGCCAGCACCAGAGGCGGGGTTCTGCCCCAGCATTTT. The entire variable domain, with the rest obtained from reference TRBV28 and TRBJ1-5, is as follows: DVKVTQSSRYLVKRTGEKVFLECVQDMDHENMFWYRQDPGLGLRLIYFSYDVKMKEKGDIPEGYSVSREKKERFSLILESASTNQTSMYLCASTRGGVLPQHFGDGTRLSIL.

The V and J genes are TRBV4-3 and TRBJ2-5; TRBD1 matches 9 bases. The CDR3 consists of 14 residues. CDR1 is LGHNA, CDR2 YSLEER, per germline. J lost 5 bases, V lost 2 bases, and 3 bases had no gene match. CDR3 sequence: CASSQRDREETQYF. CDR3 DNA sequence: TGCGCCAGCAGCCAAAGGGACAGGGAGGAGACCCAGTACTTC.